This T cell receptor (beta chain) originates from a study of shared clonotypes between healthy human individuals. Study results and limitations: Compared with clonotypes that all four donors shared, non-shared clonotypes had lower generation probabilities. Apart from blood, nothing was sampled; tissue repertoires likely differ.

V was clipped by 4 bases and J by 4 bases; unmatched bases: 6. The germline gives CDR1 MNHNS, CDR2 SASEGT. This CDR3 is built from 14 residues. The assay ran at deep level. Sequencing used immunoSEQ multiplex PCR; TCRdb keeps in-frame clones, though not all of them. The data contain approximately 2,300,000 clones, under 95% of them seen just once; the ten biggest clones take up 0.37%. About this clone itself: What it recognizes is unknown.

Sequenced material: naive CD4+ T cells from PBMCs. Documented subset: CD45RA+ positively selected. V gene TRBV6-1 combines with J gene TRBJ2-7, with 8 positions matching TRBD1. The TCR comes from a man between 18 and 35 years old in good health. Some clones in this sample may be carry-over from other donors' samples. The CDR3 DNA sequence: TGTGCCAGCAGTGGAGGGGACAGGACATACGAGCAGTACTTC. This gives the protein CASSGGDRTYEQYF.